This T cell receptor (beta chain) was sequenced in a study of PD-1 blockade in classical Hodgkin lymphoma. Study observations and caveats: CD8+ TCR diversity did not rise significantly by C4D1, unlike CD4+. As was reported, newly diagnosed patients showed lower baseline TCR diversity than healthy donors did.

This CDR3 has 15 amino acids. Relapse was seen in all patients after autologous stem cell transplantation, and brentuximab vedotin exposure was variable. Complete response, partial response or progressive disease constituted the best response categories observed. About this clone itself: Its antigen is as yet unknown.

The table came from immunoSEQ multiplex PCR; TCRdb's copy has only in-frame clones and leaves some out. In the table there are tens of thousands of clones, 60% to 85% of which are singletons. V usage is TRBV21-1 and J usage is TRBJ2-5. TRBV21-1 is a recognized pseudogene. The origin of this receptor is a human donor with classical Hodgkin lymphoma. Source: peripheral blood mononuclear cells (PBMCs), taken at baseline. The DNA for the CDR3 is TGTGCCAGCAGCAAATCGCCCTGGGGCCAAGAGACCCAGTACTTC. Encoded protein: CASSKSPWGQETQYF.